The T cell receptor beta chain described here comes from a study of T-cell memory formation after mild COVID-19. Notes on the study in general: Cross-reactive memory seemingly joined, as some responding clones were found in pre-infection memory. Clones contracting day 15 to 85 were balanced CD4/CD8; later expanders leaned CD4+.

Only a few counts were recorded for this clonotype. Antigen unknown. V dropped 1 base and J dropped 4; count of bases not matched to a gene: 11. This CDR3 region has 18 residues. Germline V lookup: CDR1 SGHDN, CDR2 FVKESK. With constant-segment primers, 5'RACE yielded cDNA libraries of TCR alpha and TCR beta that carried sample barcodes and UMIs. Each CDR3 protein gets one entry after TCRdb re-called the 5' RACE reads with MiXCR. The profile shows roughly 100,000 distinct CDR3 sequences, more than 10% of them singletons. Sample: PBMCs or a T cell subset sorted from them (not recorded which). This chain connects TRBV14 to TRBJ2-2, with 8 positions matching TRBD1. The origin of this receptor is an adult woman who had mild COVID-19 (a few samples of this study predate the infection). Cell type and time point are not known. The CDR3 region is CASSQAGFDRGFTGELFF. In DNA form, the CDR3 reads TGTGCCAGCAGCCAAGCAGGGTTTGACAGGGGATTCACCGGGGAGCTGTTTTTT.